Included here is one T cell receptor beta chain sequence, with context. Time point: 2015-2016 season, pre-vaccination. Vaccine contraindications, substance abuse, HIV/AIDS, active malignancy and active illness excluded donors. The V end was cut by 10 bases, the J end by 0 bases, with 19 bases between. The germline gives CDR1 LNHDA, CDR2 SQIVND (reference sequence). The CDR3 spans 16 residues. The data were obtained in a study of follicular helper T cells after annual influenza vaccination. Some clones are missing from TCRdb's copy, which holds only in-frame ones; the method was immunoSEQ multiplex PCR. The table lists approximately 6,200 clones, 65% to 90% of them singletons.

The V and J genes are TRBV19 and TRBJ2-1; tentative D call: TRBD2 (6 bases). The sequence came from an adult who received the influenza vaccine. The material sequenced was CXCR5+ CD38- circulating T follicular helper cells from blood, taken on the day of influenza vaccination. Subset indicated: circulating Tfh, non-naive CD4+CXCR5+PD-1+ (ICOS+CD38+ or ICOS-CD38-). The CDR3 region is CATSPGRTTSYNEQFF. The CDR3 DNA reads TGTGCCACATCCCCGGGGCGGACTACCTCCTACAATGAGCAGTTCTTC.